The clone carrying this T cell receptor beta chain is labeled as medium-sized. The antigen remains undetermined. This sample is drawn from a study of T and B cells in COVID-19 patients. Background on the study: COVID-19 patients gave peripheral blood either during active infection or after recovery. The recovered patients had mostly mild to moderate COVID-19 with outpatient management.

Trimming stripped 0 bases from V and 8 bases from J, with 10 bases between. The CDR3 contains 12 residues. Germline V CDR1 and CDR2: GTSNPN, SVGIG (reference sequence). Each TRB amplification used about 220-500 ng of genomic DNA from blood. TRB rearrangements were amplified by multiplex PCR with BIOMED2 TRB-A/B primers. TCRdb re-derived calls from the multiplex PCR reads in MiXCR, one entry per CDR3 protein. The sample lists 3,000 to 4,000 distinct CDR3 sequences, roughly a quarter occurring once. General study points: Exclusive to the recovered cohort were some 2,300 TCR clusters, about 33 of them with low generation probability. Clonality of TRB repertoires was high in active COVID-19; recovery brought above-healthy diversity and richness.

Specimen: blood. The chain combines TRBV30 with TRBJ1-2; no clear D. The TCR originated in a human donor with active COVID-19. The CDR3 DNA reads as TGTGCCTGGAGTGTACTTAGTGGGGGCTACACCTTC. It codes for CAWSVLSGGYTF. Filled out from reference TRBV30 and TRBJ1-2, the complete variable domain reads SQTIHQWPATLVQPVGSPLSLECTVEGTSNPNLYWYRQAAGRGLQLLFYSVGIGQISSEVPQNLSASRPQDRQFILSSKKLLLSDSGFYLCAWSVLSGGYTFGSGTRLTVV.